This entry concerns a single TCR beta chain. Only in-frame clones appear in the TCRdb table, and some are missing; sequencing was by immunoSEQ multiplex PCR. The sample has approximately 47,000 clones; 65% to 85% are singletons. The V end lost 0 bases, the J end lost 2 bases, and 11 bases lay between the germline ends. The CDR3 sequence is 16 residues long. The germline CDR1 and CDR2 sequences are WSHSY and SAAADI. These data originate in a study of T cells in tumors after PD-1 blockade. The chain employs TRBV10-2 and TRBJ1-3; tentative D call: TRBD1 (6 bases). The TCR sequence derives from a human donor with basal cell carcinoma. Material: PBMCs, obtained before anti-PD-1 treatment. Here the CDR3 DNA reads TGCGCCAGCAGTGAGTCGTTGGGGGGCCCTGGAAACACCATATATTTT. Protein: CASSESLGGPGNTIYF.